This entry lists 19 T cell receptor delta chains sequenced from one sample in a study of gamma-delta T cells after stem cell transplantation. TCRdb redid the clone calls on the RT-PCR reads with CATT. In the table there are about 2,000 delta-chain clones, 24% of which are singletons. The material sequenced was gamma-delta T cells. These receptors were collected from a human donor. It is not recorded whose cells these are; they may come from a transplant donor.

Judged by abundance, this clone is medium-sized. The rearrangement uses TRDV2 and TRDJ1; 10 bases align to TRDD3. The length of the CDR3 is 20 residues. The J segment lost 0 bases and the V segment lost 0 bases, leaving 15 bases of the junction unmatched. The germline V gene has CDR1 GEAIGNYY and CDR2 EKD. CDR3 bases: TGTGCCTGTGACACCCTCCCGGGGCCGGGGGATACGATGAACACCGATAAACTCATCTTT. Protein sequence: CACDTLPGPGDTMNTDKLIF.

This clone was counted between two and nine times. The TCRdb protein, from a much larger clone, departs from this DNA's translation at residue 4, likely by read error; the protein shown derives from the DNA. CDR3 sequence (DNA): TGTGCCTGTGGCACCTTACCGCCCTTACTGGGGGATACGAATAAACTCATCTTT. It encodes CACGTLPPLLGDTNKLIF. The chain is built from TRDV2 and TRDJ1; TRDD3 agrees at 13 bases. The CDR3 has 18 amino acids. Per germline, CDR1 GEAIGNYY and CDR2 EKD.

This clone appeared a single time. A read error is likely here: a far larger clone is one base away. The chain recombines TRDV2 with TRDJ3, with TRDD3 matching over 9 bases. V trimming: 3 bases; J trimming: 2 bases; junction bases outside the gene matches: 22. The CDR3 length is 23 residues. The germline CDR1 and CDR2 sequences are GEAIGNYY and EKD. The CDR3 protein is CACDSIVAGDTKNMAWDTRQMFF. The CDR3, as DNA: TGTGCCTGTGACTCCATTGTGGCGGGGGATACAAAGAATATGGCCTGGGACACCCGACAGATGTTTTTC.

This clone is categorized as medium-sized. The chain is built from TRDV2 and TRDJ1; 7 bases agree with TRDD3. CDR3 size: 17 residues. CDR1 GEAIGNYY and CDR2 EKD come from the germline V gene. Losses at the gene ends were 3 bases for V and 0 bases for J; bases not matched to a gene: 12. DNA for the CDR3: TGTGCCTGTGACTCCGTATGGGTGGGGGACGACACCGATAAACTCATCTTT. It is translated as CACDSVWVGDDTDKLIF.

In its sample, this clone ranks as large. This chain uses TRDV2 with TRDJ1; 11 positions agree with TRDD3. The CDR3 runs to 18 residues. Germline trimming cut 3 bases from V and 1 base from J; bases unmatched to any gene: 12. In germline, CDR1 is GEAIGNYY, CDR2 EKD. The CDR3 nucleotides read TGTGCCTGTGACCACGTACTGGGGGATAGTCGGGGCACCGATAAACTCATCTTT. Encoded protein: CACDHVLGDSRGTDKLIF.

With regard to this clone: The protein that TCRdb holds for this DNA derives from a much larger clone and differs from the translated DNA at residue 14, which likely indicates a read error; the protein shown here is translated from the DNA. This chain uses TRDV2 with TRDJ1; D gene unclear. Germline CDR1 reads GEAIGNYY; CDR2 reads EKD. There are 16 residues in the CDR3. The CDR3 is CACDTLGLEDTDKIIF. The CDR3 bases are TGTGCCTGTGACACGCTAGGGCTGGAGGACACCGATAAAATCATCTTT.

In its sample, this clone is medium-sized. The chain links TRDV3 to TRDJ1; 12 bases match TRDD3. Germline CDR1 and CDR2: TVYSNPD and GDNSRS (reference sequence). V lost 1 base, J lost 2 bases, and 14 bases stayed unmatched. This CDR3 comprises 18 residues. CDR3 bases: TGTGCCTTTACATCCCCTGACTACTGGGGGATACAAACCGATAAACTCATCTTT. Protein sequence: CAFTSPDYWGIQTDKLIF.

By proportion, this clone is medium-sized. This chain joins TRDV1 and TRDJ1; no firm D call. V lost 4 bases and J 0 bases, leaving 21 bases between the germline ends. The length of the CDR3 is 18 residues. The germline gives CDR1 TSWWSYY, CDR2 QGS. The CDR3 spells CALGVRLVPIFYTDKLIF. DNA for the CDR3: TGTGCTCTTGGGGTCCGACTCGTACCTATTTTCTACACCGATAAACTCATCTTT.

In the case of this clone: It may be a read error: a sequence one base away is much more abundant. This sample includes further DNA sequences coding for the same CDR3. This chain links TRDV2 with TRDJ1; TRDD3 matches at 9 bases. This CDR3 has 16 residues. Germline lookup yields CDR1 GEAIGNYY and CDR2 EKD. V dropped 4 bases and J dropped 11; count of bases not matched to a gene: 19. Here the CDR3 reads CACEVLGEVYPAKLIF. In DNA, the CDR3 is TGTGCCTGTGAGGTACTGGGGGAGGTGTACCCTGCCAAGCTCATCTTT.

The chain recombines TRDV1 with TRDJ1; 12 bases map to TRDD3. CDR1 and CDR2 (germline): TSWWSYY, QGS. Germline trimming cut 1 base from V and 0 bases from J; bases unmatched to any gene: 42. CDR3 length: 30 amino acids. CDR3 region: CALGEPGGGSRLRSYWGILLTRSYTDKLIF. CDR3 DNA: TGTGCTCTTGGGGAACCGGGAGGTGGGAGTCGCCTACGGTCTTACTGGGGGATACTCTTGACCAGAAGCTACACCGATAAACTCATCTTT.

As to this clone: A clone one base away is much larger, so this may be a read error. This specimen includes other DNA sequences encoding the same CDR3. The rearrangement joins TRDV2 to TRDJ1; D ambiguous. Germline CDR1 and CDR2: GEAIGNYY and EKD. The CDR3 totals 16 residues. The CDR3, as DNA: TGTGCCTGTGACACCCTATCCGCCAGGTACACTGATAAACTCATCTTT. This gives the protein CACDTLSARYTDKLIF.

This clone was seen a few times. The chain links TRDV2 to TRDJ1; the match to TRDD3 covers 10 bases. Per the germline V gene, CDR1 is GEAIGNYY and CDR2 is EKD. The trim removed 0 bases at V and 2 bases at J, leaving 8 bases unmatched. This CDR3 spans 17 amino acids. CDR3 in amino acids: CACDTLMGDTLTDKLIF. Written as DNA, the CDR3 is TGTGCCTGTGACACCCTAATGGGGGATACTCTTACCGATAAACTCATCTTT.

As concerns this clone: Possible read error: a much larger clone is one base away. The J gene is TRDJ3, the V gene TRDV2, with 9 bases fitting TRDD3. This CDR3 spans 23 amino acids. CDR1 and CDR2 (germline): GEAIGNYY, EKD. The chain's CDR3 is CACDDVGDKRGPFTSRDTRQMFF. The CDR3 DNA sequence: TGTGCCTGTGACGATGTGGGGGATAAGAGAGGGCCCTTTACCTCCCGGGACACCCGACAGATGTTTTTC.

The V gene is TRDV1, the J gene TRDJ1, with 9 nucleotides matching TRDD3. This CDR3 has 22 amino acids. Germline V gives CDR1 TSWWSYY, CDR2 QGS. V trimming: 5 bases; J trimming: 0 bases; junction bases outside the gene matches: 25. CDR3 DNA sequence: TGTGCTCTTGGGTCCCAGGTCCTGACAAAGACCTACTGGGGGAGCTACACCGATAAACTCATCTTT. The encoded protein is CALGSQVLTKTYWGSYTDKLIF.

The CDR3 DNA is TGTGCCTGTGACACTTTACTGGGGGTCGACTGCTCGTTTACCGATAAACTCATCTTT. Translation: CACDTLLGVDCSFTDKLIF. This chain joins TRDV2 and TRDJ1; 8 bases agree with TRDD3. This CDR3 has 19 residues. Trimming took 1 base from V and 2 from J; bases not matched to a gene: 17. Germline loops: CDR1 GEAIGNYY, CDR2 EKD.

By share, this clone counts as medium-sized. The J gene is TRDJ1, the V gene TRDV1, with TRDD3 matching over 11 bases. Unmatched junction bases numbered 23, after V lost 1 base and J lost 4 bases. The length of the CDR3 is 22 residues. The germline gives CDR1 TSWWSYY, CDR2 QGS. CDR3 bases: TGTGCTCTTGGGGAACCGCAAGGCAACTGGGGGATATTTGTCCCTCACATCGATAAACTCATCTTT. Its translation: CALGEPQGNWGIFVPHIDKLIF.

For this clone: The TCRdb protein, from a much larger clone, departs from this DNA's translation at residue 9, likely by read error; the protein shown derives from the DNA. The gene calls are TRDV2 and TRDJ1; 7 bases map to TRDD3. The CDR3 extends over 16 amino acids. CDR1 and CDR2 (germline): GEAIGNYY, EKD. V dropped 3 bases and J dropped 2; count of bases not matched to a gene: 11. CDR3 in amino acids: CACDPLGPWGTDKLIF. In DNA, the CDR3 is TGTGCCTGTGACCCACTGGGGCCTTGGGGAACCGATAAACTCATCTTT.

This clone is classed as medium-sized. This chain links TRDV2 with TRDJ3; 12 bases map to TRDD3. V trimming: 3 bases; J trimming: 1 base; junction bases outside the gene matches: 27. Germline lookup yields CDR1 GEAIGNYY and CDR2 EKD. The CDR3 has 26 amino acids. This CDR3 reads CACDALPEPMRLGDTSRSWDTRQMFF. CDR3 in DNA: TGTGCCTGTGACGCCCTGCCTGAACCTATGCGACTGGGGGATACATCAAGGTCCTGGGACACCCGACAGATGTTTTTC.

This clone is termed medium-sized (0.01 to 0.1%). The chain uses TRDV1 and TRDJ1; no firm D call. In germline, CDR1 is TSWWSYY, CDR2 QGS. The CDR3 contains 16 residues. V shed 2 bases and J shed 2 bases, with 15 bases lying between them. The CDR3 DNA is TGTGCTCTTGGGGAAACGGCCCGAACGGGGACCGATAAACTCATCTTT. It codes for CALGETARTGTDKLIF.